The 5 T cell receptor beta chains reported below all come from one sample, sequenced in a study of PD-1 blockade in classical Hodgkin lymphoma. In every patient, relapse followed autologous stem cell transplantation, while exposure to brentuximab vedotin differed. Some clones are missing from TCRdb's copy, which holds only in-frame ones; the method was immunoSEQ multiplex PCR. This sample yields about 24,000 clones, of which around 81% are seen a single time; about 20% belongs to the top ten. This material consisted of peripheral blood mononuclear cells (PBMCs), taken before the second cycle of nivolumab. The receptors shown here come from a human donor with classical Hodgkin lymphoma.

Judged by abundance, this clone is medium-sized (0.01 to 0.1%). The chain recombines TRBV7-6 with TRBJ2-2; 7 bases agree with TRBD1. Trimming removed 5 bases from V and 2 bases from J; junction bases left unmatched: 5. There are 15 residues in the CDR3. The germline gives CDR1 SGHVS, CDR2 FNYEAQ. The CDR3 DNA follows: TGTGCCAGCAGCCCTAGGGACAGAAACACCGGGGAGCTGTTTTTT. Translating it yields CASSPRDRNTGELFF.

The V gene is TRBV19, the J gene TRBJ1-1; a possible D gene is TRBD1 (5 bases). The CDR3 runs to 14 residues. V gave up 5 bases and J gave up 7 bases, with 17 bases separating them. The V gene's germline CDR1 is LNHDA and CDR2 SQIVND (reference sequence). The DNA for the CDR3 is TGTGCCAGTAGTCCGGGACTGCCCCGGGGTGAAGCTTTCTTT. Protein sequence: CASSPGLPRGEAFF.

V and J are TRBV7-6 and TRBJ2-7, with 10 positions matching TRBD1. The germline V gene has CDR1 SGHVS and CDR2 FNYEAQ. The V segment lost 1 base and the J segment 5 bases; nucleotides outside the gene matches: 11. The CDR3 is 17 amino acids. The CDR3 DNA reads TGTGCCAGCAGCTTAGACGAGTCAGGGACAGGGGCCGACGAGCAGTACTTC. Encoded protein: CASSLDESGTGADEQYF.

The table lists this clone with a few counts. The V call is TRBV6-5, the J call TRBJ1-6; 9 positions match TRBD1. V lost 4 bases to trimming and J lost 14 bases; unmatched junction nucleotides: 3. Germline V gene sequence: CDR1 MNHEY, CDR2 SVGAGI. The CDR3 runs 12 residues. The chain's CDR3 is CASSLTGGALHF. CDR3 DNA: TGTGCCAGCAGTTTGACAGGGGGGGCCCTCCACTTT.

This sequence joins TRBV28 and TRBJ1-2; 9 bases match TRBD1. V shed 3 bases and J 4 bases; nucleotides not matched to a gene: 6. Germline values: CDR1 MDHEN, CDR2 SYDVKM. CDR3 length equals 15 residues. This chain's CDR3 is CASSFRDRELYGYTF. Written as DNA, the CDR3 is TGTGCCAGCAGTTTCCGGGACAGGGAACTCTATGGCTACACCTTC.